These T cell receptor beta chains were read from a single sample in a study of graft-versus-host responses after intestinal transplantation. Only in-frame clones appear in the TCRdb table, and some are missing; sequencing was by immunoSEQ multiplex PCR. The sample has 30,000 to 50,000 clones, about 95% seen once. No antigen has been identified for these receptors. The source material was unstimulated CD8+ T cells sorted from spleen or lymph node cells, sampled before transplant. The receptor source for this set is a human donor who was the organ donor for an intestinal transplant. The CDR3 runs from the conserved cysteine through the conserved F or W. D genes are given only for firm matches.

TRBD2 | TRBV4-3 | CASSATSGGAYEQYF
. | TRBV29-1 | CSSKQGTNEKLFF
. | TRBV27 | CASRGTENEKLFF
TRBD2 | TRBV7-9 | CASSFSGGAYEQYF
. | TRBV29-1 | CSVGANTEAFF
. | TRBV4-3 | CASSHSPGVGDTEAFF
TRBD1 | TRBV30 | CAWSVQTGRGYTF
. | TRBV5-5 | CASSFHQTPYNEQFF
. | TRBV6-6 | CASSYGAPDTQYF
. | TRBV28 | CASSLLQRATDTQYF